One and the same sample provided the 28 T cell receptor beta chains below, sequenced in a study of blood T cell repertoires in COVID-19 (dated by TCRdb to 2019 to 2021). The library came from the immunoSEQ multiplex PCR assay. TCRdb retrieved this table from immuneACCESS and kept in-frame rearrangements only. Not all clones are present; in checked studies, unresolved V genes account for under half, and no reason is known for the remainder. The sample has approximately 180,000 clones on record, approximately 83% of them singletons. 3% to 3.5% of the sample lies in the top ten. The sequenced material came from peripheral blood. These receptors came from a man aged 60 to 75 with acute or convalescent COVID-19.

This clone has a handful of counts. The chain employs TRBV6-6 and TRBJ2-1; 7 bases line up with TRBD2. V shed 6 bases, J shed 4 bases, and the junction held 9 bases outside the gene matches. CDR1 is MNHNY, CDR2 SVGAGI, per germline (reference sequence). The CDR3 runs 15 residues. Written as DNA, the CDR3 is TGTGCCAGCAGAAAAGCGGGACTAAATTACAATGAGCAGTTCTTC. This codes for CASRKAGLNYNEQFF.

The chain recombines TRBV5-1 with TRBJ2-3, with D perhaps matching TRBD2 (6 bases). Germline V gives CDR1 SGHRS, CDR2 YFSETQ. The length of the CDR3 is 16 residues. The V and J ends lost 0 bases and 2 bases respectively, with 13 bases between them. CDR3 DNA sequence: TGCGCCAGCAGCTTGGGGGCGGGATGGATCACAGATACGCAGTATTTT. Protein: CASSLGAGWITDTQYF.

V usage is TRBV7-9 and J usage is TRBJ1-3; possible D gene TRBD1, 6 bases. CDR3 size: 17 residues. V lost 5 bases and J 0 bases, leaving 17 bases between the germline ends. Germline V lookup: CDR1 SEHNR, CDR2 FQNEAQ (reference sequence). The CDR3 sequence is CASSEGGGNLSGNTIYF. CDR3 sequence (DNA): TGTGCCAGCAGCGAAGGGGGGGGCAACCTCTCTGGAAACACCATATATTTT.

V and J are TRBV6-4 and TRBJ2-2, with a possible D match to TRBD2 (6 bases). Looked up from germline, CDR1 is MRHNA and CDR2 is SNTAGT. The CDR3 extends over 14 amino acids. V was pared by 3 bases and J by 4 bases, with 9 bases between. The CDR3 bases are TGTGCCAGCAGTGAAGAGGGAGGCACCGGGGAGCTGTTTTTT. Translation: CASSEEGGTGELFF.

The V gene is TRBV30, the J gene TRBJ1-4; D unresolved. Looked up from germline, CDR1 is GTSNPN and CDR2 is SVGIG (reference sequence). The ends were cut back, 2 bases at V and 5 bases at J, with 6 bases in the middle. The CDR3 contains 12 residues. The CDR3 is CAWSRRNEKLFF. DNA for the CDR3: TGTGCCTGGAGTAGGAGAAATGAAAAACTGTTTTTT. Full variable domain (missing parts from reference TRBV30 and TRBJ1-4): SQTIHQWPATLVQPVGSPLSLECTVEGTSNPNLYWYRQAAGRGLQLLFYSVGIGQISSEVPQNLSASRPQDRQFILSSKKLLLSDSGFYLCAWSRRNEKLFFGSGTQLSVL.

The chain employs TRBV7-2 and TRBJ1-6, with D perhaps matching TRBD1 (5 bases). The CDR3 is made up of 14 amino acids. In germline, CDR1 is SGHTA, CDR2 FQGNSA. V was pared by 3 bases and J by 7 bases, with 10 bases between. CDR3 amino acids: CASSFSGGNSPLHF. As DNA, the CDR3 is TGTGCCAGCAGCTTTAGTGGGGGGAATTCACCCCTCCACTTT.

The chain joins TRBV3-1 (or the pseudogene TRBV3-2) to TRBJ2-1; 9 nucleotides line up with TRBD1. Germline CDR1 reads LGHDT; CDR2 reads YNNKEL (reference sequence). The CDR3 contains 15 residues. The ends lost 2 bases at V and 6 bases at J; junction bases unmatched: 5. The chain's CDR3 is CASSQFGTGSNEQFF. In nucleotides, the CDR3 is TGTGCCAGCAGCCAATTCGGGACAGGGAGCAATGAGCAGTTCTTC.

This clone has just a few counts. The genes are TRBV5-1 and TRBJ2-5, with D tentatively TRBD2 (6 bases). Germline lookup yields CDR1 SGHRS and CDR2 YFSETQ. V lost 1 base and J lost 3, with 13 bases in between. There are 15 residues in the CDR3. Here the CDR3 DNA reads TGCGCCAGCAGCTTGACGGAGGGGTTTGAAGAGACCCAGTACTTC. Amino acids: CASSLTEGFEETQYF.

The gene calls are TRBV19 and TRBJ2-7; TRBD2 matches at 7 bases. V dropped 8 bases and J dropped 0; count of bases not matched to a gene: 19. The CDR3 is 18 amino acids. Germline CDR1 LNHDA, CDR2 SQIVND (reference sequence). This CDR3 reads CASASGELSGQSSYEQYF. The CDR3 DNA reads TGTGCCAGTGCCTCTGGGGAACTTAGCGGGCAAAGCTCCTACGAGCAGTACTTC.

The chain couples TRBV12-3 or TRBV12-4 to TRBJ2-7, with D tentatively TRBD2 (6 bases). The V gene lost 6 bases and the J gene lost 5 bases, with 14 bases spanning the gap. The CDR3 is 13 amino acids. The CDR3 DNA follows: TGTGCCAGCAGAAATAGCGGTTCGGACGAGCAGTACTTC. This sequence encodes CASRNSGSDEQYF.

The rearrangement links TRBV7-8 to TRBJ1-2; possible D gene TRBD1, 5 bases. This CDR3 spans 17 amino acids. Trimming removed 0 bases from V and 4 bases from J, with 18 bases in between. Per the germline V gene, CDR1 is SGHVS and CDR2 is FQNEAQ. The CDR3, as DNA: TGTGCCAGCAGCTTAGCGCTGTCTACAGGCACAGCCTATGGCTACACCTTC. Translating gives CASSLALSTGTAYGYTF.

J is TRBJ2-6 and V is TRBV7-2, with 8 bases fitting TRBD2. The V segment lost 5 bases and the J segment 1 base; nucleotides outside the gene matches: 4. Germline CDR1 reads SGHTA; CDR2 reads FQGNSA. This CDR3 comprises 16 residues. CDR3 loop: CASSHQRESGANVLTF. Written as DNA, the CDR3 is TGTGCCAGCAGCCACCAGCGGGAGTCTGGGGCCAACGTCCTGACTTTC.

The chain employs TRBV4-1 and TRBJ1-6; D may be TRBD1 (6 bases). CDR3 length: 16 amino acids. Trimming removed 3 bases from V and 6 bases from J, with 15 bases in between. The germline CDR1 and CDR2 sequences are MGHRA and YSYEKL. Here the CDR3 DNA reads TGCGCCAGCAGCCATTTCGGACAGAAACCTAATTCACCCCTCCACTTT. This codes for CASSHFGQKPNSPLHF.

The rearrangement links TRBV6-5 to TRBJ2-7; 9 bases match TRBD2. CDR3 length: 14 residues. The V and J ends lost 2 bases and 7 bases, in that order; junction bases with no gene match: 6. The germline V gene encodes CDR1 MNHEY and CDR2 SVGAGI. CDR3 sequence reads: CASSYGLAHREQYF. As DNA, the CDR3 is TGTGCCAGCAGTTACGGACTAGCGCATAGGGAGCAGTACTTC.

This clone showed up just a few times. The J gene is TRBJ2-6, the V gene TRBV19; TRBD1 matches at 7 bases. V gave up 7 bases and J gave up 0 bases; unmatched junction bases: 3. The CDR3 consists of 15 residues. Germline CDR1 and CDR2: LNHDA and SQIVND (reference sequence). The CDR3 loop is CASTGGGSGANVLTF. CDR3 DNA sequence: TGTGCCAGTACAGGGGGTGGCTCTGGGGCCAACGTCCTGACTTTC.

The chain links TRBV27 to TRBJ1-5, with TRBD1 identical over 9 bases. The ends lost 5 bases at V and 4 bases at J; junction bases unmatched: 12. The germline V gene has CDR1 MNHEY and CDR2 SMNVEV (reference sequence). This CDR3 comprises 17 residues. This chain's CDR3 is CASSRRTGEIRNQPQHF. The DNA of the CDR3 is TGTGCCAGCAGTCGGAGGACAGGGGAAATTCGGAATCAGCCCCAGCATTTT.

This chain joins TRBV4-3 and TRBJ1-3; D is unclear. V lost 0 bases, J lost 2 bases, and 20 bases lay in between. The V gene's germline CDR1 is LGHNA and CDR2 YSLEER. The CDR3 is 19 residues long. The CDR3 is CASSQENSRHGVTGNTIYF. CDR3 nucleotides: TGCGCCAGCAGCCAAGAGAATAGCCGACACGGGGTAACTGGAAACACCATATATTTT.

The chain is built from TRBV19 and TRBJ1-4; no reliable D call. Germline loops: CDR1 LNHDA, CDR2 SQIVND (reference sequence). V lost 3 bases to trimming and J lost 4 bases, with 12 bases between them. The CDR3 has 15 amino acids. The CDR3 DNA reads as TGTGCCAGTAGTATCCTCTTCAGTCTTAATGAAAAACTGTTTTTT. Translating gives CASSILFSLNEKLFF.

The rearrangement uses TRBV6-1 and TRBJ2-1; 7 bases fit TRBD2. This CDR3 comprises 15 residues. Germline-derived CDR1 and CDR2 are MNHNS and SASEGT. V gave up 2 bases and J gave up 6 bases; unmatched junction bases: 7. The CDR3 sequence: CASSETSVRSNEQFF. As DNA, the CDR3 is TGTGCCAGCAGTGAAACTAGCGTTAGGTCCAATGAGCAGTTCTTC.

The genes are TRBV27 and TRBJ1-1, with 8 bases fitting TRBD1. The CDR3 runs 14 residues. The germline gives CDR1 MNHEY, CDR2 SMNVEV (reference sequence). The ends lost 5 bases at V and 5 bases at J; junction bases unmatched: 7. This CDR3 reads CASSVTGGKTEAFF. The CDR3 nucleotides read TGTGCCAGCAGTGTAACAGGGGGGAAGACTGAAGCTTTCTTT.

V usage is TRBV19 and J usage is TRBJ1-1; maybe TRBD1 (5 bases). This CDR3 contains 16 residues. V dropped 10 bases and J dropped 1 base, with 22 bases sitting between them. Germline V CDR1 and CDR2: LNHDA, SQIVND (reference sequence). The CDR3 reads CATRKPGWQGNTEAFF. CDR3 coding DNA: TGTGCCACCCGAAAACCAGGATGGCAGGGGAACACTGAAGCTTTCTTT.

The chain has TRBV4-1 and TRBJ1-3; TRBD1 might be the D (6 bases). Germline CDR1 is MGHRA and CDR2 is YSYEKL. The CDR3 contains 14 residues. V lost 5 bases, J lost 2 bases, and 10 bases lay in between. In DNA form, the CDR3 reads TGCGCCAGCAGCTCGACAGGAACTGGAAACACCATATATTTT. It codes for CASSSTGTGNTIYF.

The CDR3 bases are TGTGCCTGGGTTAGTAATAGCTACGAGCAGTACTTC. Translation gives CAWVSNSYEQYF. The J gene is TRBJ2-7, the V gene TRBV30, with D unclear. There are 12 residues in the CDR3. Looked up from germline, CDR1 is GTSNPN and CDR2 is SVGIG (reference sequence). V was trimmed by 5 bases and J by 3 bases, leaving 11 bases between them.

The rearrangement links TRBV4-3 to TRBJ1-4, with D hard to call. The CDR3 loop spans 16 amino acids. Germline CDR1 is LGHNA and CDR2 is YSLEER. The V gene lost 4 bases and the J gene lost 0 bases, with 12 bases spanning the gap. In DNA, the CDR3 is TGCGCCAGCAGCCGAGAGATAGATGCAACTAATGAAAAACTGTTTTTT. It encodes CASSREIDATNEKLFF.

This clone showed up many times. The J gene is TRBJ2-2, the V gene TRBV10-3; D is possibly TRBD1 (5 bases). This CDR3 contains 13 residues. Trimming cost V 4 bases and J 7 bases, with 10 bases left between them. Germline V lookup: CDR1 ENHRY, CDR2 SYGVKD. The CDR3 region has the DNA TGTGCCATCAGTGTAGGGGCGATCGGGGAGCTGTTTTTT. The encoded protein is CAISVGAIGELFF.

The gene calls are TRBV5-1 and TRBJ2-1, with 7 bases that match TRBD2. J lost 0 bases, V lost 3 bases, and 6 bases had no gene match. CDR3 size: 16 residues. CDR1 and CDR2 from the germline V gene are SGHRS and YFSETQ. The CDR3 protein is CASSSLGGSSYNEQFF. CDR3 nucleotide sequence: TGCGCCAGCAGCTCCCTGGGAGGGAGCTCCTACAATGAGCAGTTCTTC. The entire variable domain, with the rest obtained from reference TRBV5-1 and TRBJ2-1, is as follows: KAGVTQTPRYLIKTRGQQVTLSCSPISGHRSVSWYQQTPGQGLQFLFEYFSETQRNKGNFPGRFSGRQFSNSRSEMNVSTLELGDSALYLCASSSLGGSSYNEQFFGPGTRLTVL.

This clone was recorded at least ten times. The chain couples TRBV12-3 or TRBV12-4 to TRBJ1-2, with D hard to call. The V end lost 6 bases, the J end lost 4 bases, and 12 bases lay between the germline ends. This CDR3 spans 13 amino acids. In DNA, the CDR3 is TGTGCCAGCAGCACTCCCTATAGCTATGGCTACACCTTC. This encodes CASSTPYSYGYTF.

The chain couples TRBV10-3 to TRBJ1-3; D might be TRBD1 (6 bases). Trimming stripped 0 bases from V and 4 bases from J, with 7 bases between. The CDR3 is 14 amino acids. Germline CDR1 reads ENHRY; CDR2 reads SYGVKD. This chain's CDR3 is CAISESGGGNTIYF. The CDR3 DNA reads as TGTGCCATCAGTGAGTCAGGGGGAGGAAACACCATATATTTT.